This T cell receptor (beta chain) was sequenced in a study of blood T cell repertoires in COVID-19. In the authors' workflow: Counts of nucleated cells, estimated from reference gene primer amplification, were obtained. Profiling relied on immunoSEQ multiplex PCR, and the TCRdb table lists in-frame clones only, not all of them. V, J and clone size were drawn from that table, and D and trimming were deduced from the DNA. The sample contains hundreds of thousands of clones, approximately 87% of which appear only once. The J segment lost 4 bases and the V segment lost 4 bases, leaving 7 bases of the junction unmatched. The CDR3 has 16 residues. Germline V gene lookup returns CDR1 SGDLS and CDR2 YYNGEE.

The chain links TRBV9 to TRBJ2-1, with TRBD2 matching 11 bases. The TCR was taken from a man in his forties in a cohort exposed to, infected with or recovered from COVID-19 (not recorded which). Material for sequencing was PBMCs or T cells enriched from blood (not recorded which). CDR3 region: CASSRAGTSGYNEQFF. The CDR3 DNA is TGTGCCAGCAGCAGAGCCGGGACTAGCGGTTACAATGAGCAGTTCTTC.